This TCR beta chain was observed in a study of cytomegalovirus exposure and HLA in healthy donors. General observations from the study: Associated with cytomegalovirus, according to the listing, were about 160 TCR beta chains. With further analysis later on, most CMV-associated TCR beta chains appeared HLA-restricted. A later analysis reportedly found that, within productive TCRs, an Asian-associated ancestry cluster had fewer N-insertions than the mean observed across the roughly 730 donors.

Concerning this clone: What it recognizes is unknown.

Primers included in the PCR were 60 Vbeta and 13 Jbeta primers. Generated by immunoSEQ multiplex PCR, the TCRdb table keeps only in-frame clones and is missing some. Of approximately 86,000 clones in the sample, 85% are singletons; the top ten hold around 7%. Trimming took off 5 bases at V and 10 bases at J, with 18 bases between the two ends. CDR1 is SGHTA, CDR2 FQGTGA, per germline. This CDR3 is 14 amino acids long. The origin of this receptor is a man between 35 and 55 years old in good health and CMV-seropositive. The rearrangement uses TRBV7-3 and TRBJ2-1, with a tentative D call TRBD1 (5 bases). The sequenced sample consisted of PBMCs. Here the CDR3 DNA reads TGTGCCAGCAGCCCAGGGTTCGGCGCAGGGGAGCAGTTCTTC. Residues: CASSPGFGAGEQFF.